What follows describes a single T cell receptor beta chain. Its antigen is currently unknown. The data are from a study of cytomegalovirus exposure and HLA in healthy donors. Study outcomes and limitations: The authors listed approximately 150 TCR beta chains as cytomegalovirus-associated. Most TCR sequences proved rare, with some public TCRs found in many donors.

Germline lookup yields CDR1 SGHRS and CDR2 YFSETQ. The CDR3 contains 17 residues. V trimming: 0 bases; J trimming: 1 base; junction bases outside the gene matches: 7. Data came from immunoSEQ multiplex PCR; TCRdb stores just in-frame clones and leaves some out. The sample includes 110,000 to 150,000 clones, roughly 93% seen only once; the top ten take 1.5% to 2%. While the first cohort had around 700 subjects, the donors belonged to the separate validation cohort of roughly 130 subjects. Source material: PBMCs. The rearrangement joins TRBV5-1 to TRBJ2-7; the match to TRBD1 covers 10 bases. The sequence was collected from a man aged 18 to 29 in good health and CMV-seropositive. CDR3 protein: CASSLEPTGQGSYEQYF. CDR3 DNA sequence: TGCGCCAGCAGCTTGGAGCCTACGGGACAGGGGTCCTACGAGCAGTACTTC.